The clone carrying this T cell receptor (beta chain) was counted many times. For TCR beta, libraries came from iRepertoire HTBI primers and Arm-PCR of CDR3 regions. A single record per CDR3 protein comes from TCRdb applying MiXCR to the multiplex PCR reads. The sample yields 680,000 or so distinct CDR3 sequences, approximately 15% seen once. These data belong to a study of regulatory T cells in long-lasting Graves disease. CDR3 size: 13 residues. V gave up 5 bases and J gave up 6 bases, with 10 bases separating them. CDR1 is MNHNS, CDR2 SASEGT, per germline. Time point described: newly diagnosed GD, antithyroid drugs for less than 3 months. PBMC RNA served as the TCR library source. These same data were also listed under a study on T cells in Graves' hyperthyroidism and ophthalmopathy.

The clonotype comes from a woman aged 25-40 years with Graves disease. This specimen was peripheral blood mononuclear cells (PBMCs), taken at new diagnosis, from a patient treated with antithyroid drugs. The rearrangement joins TRBV6-1 to TRBJ2-2; D is perhaps TRBD2 (6 bases). The CDR3 here is CASSPEGPGELFF. DNA for the CDR3: TGTGCCAGCAGTCCGGAGGGTCCCGGGGAGCTGTTTTTT.